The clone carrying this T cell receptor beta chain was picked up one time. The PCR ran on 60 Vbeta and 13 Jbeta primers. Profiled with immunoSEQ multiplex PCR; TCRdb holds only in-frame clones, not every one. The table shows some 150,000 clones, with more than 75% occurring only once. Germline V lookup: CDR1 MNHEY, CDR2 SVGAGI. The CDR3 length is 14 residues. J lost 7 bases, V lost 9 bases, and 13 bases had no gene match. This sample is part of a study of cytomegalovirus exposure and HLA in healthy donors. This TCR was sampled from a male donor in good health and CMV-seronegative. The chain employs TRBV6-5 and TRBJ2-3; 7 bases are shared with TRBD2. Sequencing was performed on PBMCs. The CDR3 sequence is CASGMASGWNTQYF. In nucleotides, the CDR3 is TGTGCCAGTGGGATGGCTAGCGGTTGGAATACGCAGTATTTT.